These 13 T cell receptor beta chains share one sample of origin, sequenced in a study of T cell responses to AZD1222 COVID-19 vaccine. Produced via immunoSEQ multiplex PCR; TCRdb's table is partial and in-frame only. This sample has 150,000 to 200,000 clones, with approximately 90% found just once. This material consisted of peripheral blood, taken 28 days after the second dose of the MenACWY control vaccine. The receptors originated from an adult who received the MenACWY meningococcal vaccine as a control.

Points on this clone: Other DNA sequences within the sample encode an identical CDR3. The rearrangement joins TRBV28 to TRBJ2-7; TRBD1 might be the D (6 bases). Trimming cost V 5 bases and J 3 bases, with 8 bases left between them. Germline V CDR1 and CDR2: MDHEN, SYDVKM. The CDR3 is 12 residues long. CDR3 amino acids: CASSPQGYEQYF. In nucleotides, the CDR3 is TGTGCCAGCAGTCCACAGGGCTACGAGCAGTACTTC.

The V call is TRBV7-9, the J call TRBJ1-2, with D possibly TRBD1 on 5 matching bases. Between the trimmed V and J ends, which lost 3 bases and 4 bases, there was a span of 12 bases. Looked up from germline, CDR1 is SEHNR and CDR2 is FQNEAQ (reference sequence). The CDR3 runs 14 residues. The CDR3 DNA follows: TGTGCCAGCAGCTTCGGACAAGCTTTCTATGGCTACACCTTC. It specifies CASSFGQAFYGYTF. Using reference TRBV7-9 and TRBJ1-2 for the parts outside the CDR3, the full variable domain is DTGVSQNPRHKITKRGQNVTFRCDPISEHNRLYWYRQTLGQGPEFLTYFQNEAQLEKSRLLSDRFSAERPKGSFSTLEIQRTEQGDSAMYLCASSFGQAFYGYTFGSGTRLTVV.

This clone appeared a single time. This rearrangement joins TRBV11-2 to TRBJ1-3, with TRBD1 matching over 9 bases. Germline loops: CDR1 SGHAT, CDR2 FQNNGV. V trimming: 8 bases; J trimming: 3 bases; junction bases outside the gene matches: 14. This CDR3 is built from 17 residues. CDR3 in amino acids: CASLKGPGTGIGNTIYF. DNA for the CDR3: TGTGCCAGCTTAAAAGGTCCCGGGACAGGGATTGGAAACACCATATATTTT.

The chain is built from TRBV7-9 and TRBJ2-1; 9 bases agree with TRBD1. V was pared by 5 bases and J by 10 bases, with 12 bases of the junction left unmatched. The length of the CDR3 is 15 residues. Looked up from germline, CDR1 is SEHNR and CDR2 is FQNEAQ (reference sequence). The CDR3 loop is CASSTTGTGIEEQFF. CDR3 sequence (DNA): TGTGCCAGCAGCACCACCGGGACAGGGATCGAGGAGCAGTTCTTC.

On this clone: This sample also contains other DNA sequences that code for the same CDR3. The genes are TRBV10-3 and TRBJ2-7; D gene ambiguous. V lost 3 bases, J lost 7 bases, and 7 bases lay in between. There are 11 residues in the CDR3. Germline V CDR1 and CDR2: ENHRY, SYGVKD. CDR3 residues: CAISESREQYF. DNA for the CDR3: TGTGCCATCAGTGAATCAAGGGAGCAGTACTTC.

CDR3 coding DNA: TGCAGCGTTGTAGGGACTCCACCAGACGAGCAGTACTTC. Translating gives CSVVGTPPDEQYF. The rearrangement joins TRBV29-1 to TRBJ2-7; perhaps TRBD2 as D (6 bases). The germline V gene encodes CDR1 SQVTM and CDR2 ANQGSEA. Trimming took off 4 bases at V and 5 bases at J, with 15 bases between the two ends. The CDR3 totals 13 residues.

The chain has TRBV29-1 and TRBJ2-3; D gene unclear. Trimming pared 4 bases from V and 5 bases from J, leaving 10 bases between. The CDR3 contains 12 residues. Germline V gene data show CDR1 as SQVTM and CDR2 as ANQGSEA. The CDR3 loop is CSVVPPGDTQYF. CDR3 nucleotide sequence: TGCAGCGTTGTACCTCCCGGAGATACGCAGTATTTT.

The chain recombines TRBV24-1 with TRBJ1-1; D not certain. V dropped 7 bases and J dropped 6 bases, with 14 bases sitting between them. The CDR3 has 13 residues. In germline, CDR1 is KGHDR, CDR2 SFDVKD. For the CDR3, the DNA is TGTGCCACCAGGCAGACCGGACGGTCTGAAGCTTTCTTT. Translation: CATRQTGRSEAFF.

V gene TRBV10-3 combines with J gene TRBJ1-4, with D perhaps TRBD1 (5 bases). Deletions cut 4 bases from V and 3 bases from J, with 15 bases between. The germline CDR1 and CDR2 sequences are ENHRY and SYGVKD. The CDR3 length is 16 residues. CDR3 in amino acids: CAISVAGGTPNEKLFF. The CDR3 DNA follows: TGTGCCATCAGTGTCGCGGGGGGGACCCCTAATGAAAAACTGTTTTTT.

The CDR3 protein is CASSPWTGEGYTF. For the CDR3, the DNA is TGTGCCAGCAGCCCCTGGACAGGGGAAGGCTACACCTTC. This rearrangement joins TRBV5-5 to TRBJ1-2; 9 nucleotides align to TRBD1. After removal of 4 bases from V and 8 bases from J, the junction contained 6 bases not matched to a gene. This CDR3 has 13 amino acids. Germline CDR1 SGHKS, CDR2 YYEKEE (reference sequence).

The rearrangement links TRBV2 to TRBJ2-7; D not resolved. The germline V gene encodes CDR1 SNHLY and CDR2 FYNNEI. The CDR3 has 13 residues. V was pared by 6 bases and J by 2 bases, with 11 bases between. CDR3 DNA: TGTGCCAGCAGGGACCTCGAGCCCTACGAGCAGTACTTC. This translates into CASRDLEPYEQYF.

V is TRBV27 and J is TRBJ2-1; 11 bases are a match to TRBD2. The CDR3 contains 16 residues. The junction had 12 bases not matched to a gene; V was cut back by 4 bases and J by 10 bases. In germline, CDR1 is MNHEY, CDR2 SMNVEV (reference sequence). In nucleotides, the CDR3 is TGTGCCAGCAGTTCCTTTGTAGGACTAGCGGGCTACGAGCAGTTCTTC. Translated, it gives CASSSFVGLAGYEQFF.

V is TRBV11-2 and J is TRBJ1-1; no clear D. CDR1 is SGHAT and CDR2 is FQNNGV in the germline V gene. The CDR3 is made up of 15 amino acids. Between the trimmed V and J ends, which lost 6 bases and 1 base, there was a span of 15 bases. The CDR3 DNA follows: TGTGCCAGCAGGTCAGCCCGGAGCTGGAACACTGAAGCTTTCTTT. Its protein is CASRSARSWNTEAFF. The full variable domain, rest sourced from reference TRBV11-2 and TRBJ1-1, is EAGVAQSPRYKIIEKRQSVAFWCNPISGHATLYWYQQILGQGPKLLIQFQNNGVVDDSQLPKDRFSAERLKGVDSTLKIQPAKLEDSAVYLCASRSARSWNTEAFFGQGTRLTVV.